The present TCR beta chain was sequenced within a study of a mutant IDH1 vaccine in newly diagnosed glioma. As for the study in general: Vaccination followed radiotherapy alone by 4-6 weeks, or accompanied temozolomide cycles.

Of note for this clone: Its antigen is unidentified.

Sample time point: week 23, last vaccination. Every single dose of the vaccine, 300 ug of mutant IDH1 20-mer peptide, came with topical imiquimod. Germline CDR1 and CDR2: LNHDA and SQIVND (reference sequence). V was trimmed by 2 bases and J by 6 bases, leaving 10 bases between them. The CDR3 extends over 13 amino acids. This table comes from immunoSEQ multiplex PCR, and its TCRdb copy is limited to in-frame clones, with some not included. The sample carries approximately 60,000 clones, approximately 85% recorded once. J is TRBJ1-1 and V is TRBV19; weak D call: TRBD1 (6 bases). The receptor's source is a man aged 25 to 40 with glioma. The specimen was PBMCs, collected from a glioma patient whose treatment included an IDH1 peptide vaccine. CDR3 DNA sequence: TGTGCCAGTAGTATAAAAGGGGGACCTGAAGCTTTCTTT. Translating it yields CASSIKGGPEAFF.